The sequence of this T cell receptor (beta chain) was determined in a study of Graves' ophthalmopathy and Graves' hyperthyroidism. The sequenced template was RNA, covering the TCR beta CDR3 region. An opening RT-PCR round employed HTBI primers and preceded a second-round multiplex PCR. In TCRdb, the multiplex PCR reads were re-called with MiXCR into one record per CDR3 protein. The table includes some 250,000 distinct CDR3 sequences, approximately 42% detected once. Trimming took 5 bases from V and 2 from J, leaving 15 bases between them. Germline CDR1 is SGHTA and CDR2 is FQGTGA. This CDR3 is built from 15 residues. Findings and caveats of the study: A 13-signature model separated ophthalmopathy from stable hyperthyroidism, about 88% sensitivity, 81.08% specificity. Blood also contained most of the expanded thyroid clonotypes above 0.001 frequency.

Uncontrolled infections, pregnancy, lactation or other autoimmune diseases led to patient exclusion. Out of roughly 9.3 ml of fresh peripheral blood, PBMCs were obtained. Details on this clonotype: Its antigen is as yet unknown.

The chain uses TRBV7-3 and TRBJ1-2, with D possibly matching TRBD1 (5 bases). The specimen was peripheral blood. This clonotype was obtained from an adult man with Graves' ophthalmopathy. The CDR3 loop reads CASSPRAGPNYGYTF. The CDR3 DNA is TGTGCCAGCAGCCCAAGGGCAGGGCCGAACTATGGCTACACCTTC.